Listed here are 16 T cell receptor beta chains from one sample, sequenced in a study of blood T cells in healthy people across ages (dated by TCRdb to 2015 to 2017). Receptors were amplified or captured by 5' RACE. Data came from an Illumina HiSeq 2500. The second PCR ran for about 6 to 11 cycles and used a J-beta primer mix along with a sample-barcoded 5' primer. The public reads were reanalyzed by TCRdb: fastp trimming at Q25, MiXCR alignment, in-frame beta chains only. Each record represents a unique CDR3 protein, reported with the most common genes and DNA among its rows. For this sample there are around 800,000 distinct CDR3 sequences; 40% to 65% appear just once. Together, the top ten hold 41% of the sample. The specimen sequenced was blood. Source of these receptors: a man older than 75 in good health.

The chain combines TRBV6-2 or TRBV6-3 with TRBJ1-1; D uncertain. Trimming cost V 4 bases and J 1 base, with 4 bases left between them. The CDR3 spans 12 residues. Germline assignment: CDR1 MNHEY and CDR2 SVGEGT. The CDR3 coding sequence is TGTGCCAGCAGTTGGGCGAACACTGAAGCTTTCTTT. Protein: CASSWANTEAFF.

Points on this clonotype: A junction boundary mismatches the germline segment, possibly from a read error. The CDR3 region has the DNA TGTACCAGCAGTGACAGCAGGACCCTCTACGAGCAGTACTTC. It translates to CTSSDSRTLYEQYF. V is TRBV25-1 and J is TRBJ2-7; D perhaps matches TRBD1 (5 bases). The CDR3 has 14 residues. Per the germline V gene, CDR1 is MGHDK and CDR2 is SYGVNS.

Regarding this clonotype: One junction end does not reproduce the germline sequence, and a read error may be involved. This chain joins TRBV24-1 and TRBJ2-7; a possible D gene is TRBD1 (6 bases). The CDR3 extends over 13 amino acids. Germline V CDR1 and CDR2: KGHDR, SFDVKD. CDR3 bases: TGTGCCACCCCAAGGACAGTTGCCTACGAGCGGTACTTC. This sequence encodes CATPRTVAYERYF.

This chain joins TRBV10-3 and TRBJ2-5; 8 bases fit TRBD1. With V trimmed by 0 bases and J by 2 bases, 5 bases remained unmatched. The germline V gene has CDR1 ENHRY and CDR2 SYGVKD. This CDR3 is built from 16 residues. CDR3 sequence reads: CAISESWTGSQETQYF. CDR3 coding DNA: TGTGCCATCAGTGAGTCGTGGACAGGGTCGCAAGAGACCCAGTACTTC.

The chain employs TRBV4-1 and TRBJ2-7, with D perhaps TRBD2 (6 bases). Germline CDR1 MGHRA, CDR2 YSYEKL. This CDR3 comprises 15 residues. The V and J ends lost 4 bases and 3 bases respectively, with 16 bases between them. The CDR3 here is CASSPLGGGYYEQYF. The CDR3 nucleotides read TGCGCCAGCAGCCCCCTGGGGGGAGGCTACTACGAGCAGTACTTC.

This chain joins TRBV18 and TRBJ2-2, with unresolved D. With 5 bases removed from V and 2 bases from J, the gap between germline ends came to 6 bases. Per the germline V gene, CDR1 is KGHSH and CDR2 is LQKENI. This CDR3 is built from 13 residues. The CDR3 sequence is CASSDANTGELFF. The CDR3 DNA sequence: TGTGCCAGCTCAGACGCTAACACCGGGGAGCTGTTTTTT.

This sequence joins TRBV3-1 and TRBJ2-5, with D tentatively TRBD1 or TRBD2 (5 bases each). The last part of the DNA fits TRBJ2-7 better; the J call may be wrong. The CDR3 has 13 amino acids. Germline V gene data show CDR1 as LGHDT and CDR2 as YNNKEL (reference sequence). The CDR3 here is CASSQEGDHEQYF. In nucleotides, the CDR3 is TGTGCCAGCAGCCAAGAAGGGGACCACGAGCAGTACTTC.

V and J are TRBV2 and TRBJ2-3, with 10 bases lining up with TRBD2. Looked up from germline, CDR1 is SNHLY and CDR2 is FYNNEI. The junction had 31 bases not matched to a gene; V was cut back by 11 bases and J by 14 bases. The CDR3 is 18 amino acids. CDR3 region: CASQRLAGDSVGDRDAYF. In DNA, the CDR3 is TGTGCCTCCCAGCGGCTAGCGGGAGATTCGGTCGGGGACAGAGACGCGTATTTT.

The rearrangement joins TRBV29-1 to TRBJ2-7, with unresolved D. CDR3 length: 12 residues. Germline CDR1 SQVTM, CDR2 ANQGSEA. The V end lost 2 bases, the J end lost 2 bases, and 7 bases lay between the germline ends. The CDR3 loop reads CSVEMDTYEQYF. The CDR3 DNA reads TGCAGCGTTGAAATGGATACCTACGAGCAGTACTTC.

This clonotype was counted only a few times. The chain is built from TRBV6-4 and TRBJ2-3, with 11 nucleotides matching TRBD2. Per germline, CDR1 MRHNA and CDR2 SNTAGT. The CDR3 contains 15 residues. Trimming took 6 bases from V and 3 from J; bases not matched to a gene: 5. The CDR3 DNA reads TGTGCCAGCAGACCTAGCGGGAGGAGTACAGATACGCAGTATTTT. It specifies CASRPSGRSTDTQYF.

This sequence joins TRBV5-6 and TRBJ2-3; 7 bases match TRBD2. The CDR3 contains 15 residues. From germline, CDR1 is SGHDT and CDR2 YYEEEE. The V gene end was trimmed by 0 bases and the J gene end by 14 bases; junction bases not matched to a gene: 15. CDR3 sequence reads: CASSLVGEGRRYAYF. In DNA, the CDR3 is TGTGCCAGCAGCTTGGTCGGGGAGGGCCGCAGATACGCGTATTTT.

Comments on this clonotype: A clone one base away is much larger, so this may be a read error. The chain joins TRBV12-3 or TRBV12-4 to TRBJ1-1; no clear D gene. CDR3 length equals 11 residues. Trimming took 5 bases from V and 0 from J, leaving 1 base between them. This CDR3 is CASSMNTEAFF. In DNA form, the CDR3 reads TGTGCCAGCAGTATGAACACTGAAGCTTTCTTT.

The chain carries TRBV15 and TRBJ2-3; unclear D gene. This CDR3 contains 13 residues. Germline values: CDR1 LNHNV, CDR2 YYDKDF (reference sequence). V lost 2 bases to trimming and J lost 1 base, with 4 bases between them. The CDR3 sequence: CATSRSGTDTQYF. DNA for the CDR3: TGTGCCACCAGCAGATCCGGCACAGATACGCAGTATTTT.

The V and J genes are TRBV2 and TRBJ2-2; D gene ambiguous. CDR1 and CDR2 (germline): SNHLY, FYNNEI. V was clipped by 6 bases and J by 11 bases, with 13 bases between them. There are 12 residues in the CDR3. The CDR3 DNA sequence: TGTGCCAGCAGCCTAGGGTCCACTGAGCTGTTTTTT. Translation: CASSLGSTELFF.

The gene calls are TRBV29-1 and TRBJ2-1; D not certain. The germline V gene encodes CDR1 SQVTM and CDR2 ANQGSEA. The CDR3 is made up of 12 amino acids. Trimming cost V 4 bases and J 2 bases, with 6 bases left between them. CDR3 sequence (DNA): TGCAGCGTTGGCTATGCCTACAATGAGCAGTTCTTC. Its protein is CSVGYAYNEQFF.

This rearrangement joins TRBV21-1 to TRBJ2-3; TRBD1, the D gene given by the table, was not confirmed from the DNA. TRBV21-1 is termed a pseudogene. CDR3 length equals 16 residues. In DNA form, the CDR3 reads TGTGCCAGCAGCGGGGCCCATTTGGCGCCCACAGATACGCAGTATTTT. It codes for CASSGAHLAPTDTQYF.